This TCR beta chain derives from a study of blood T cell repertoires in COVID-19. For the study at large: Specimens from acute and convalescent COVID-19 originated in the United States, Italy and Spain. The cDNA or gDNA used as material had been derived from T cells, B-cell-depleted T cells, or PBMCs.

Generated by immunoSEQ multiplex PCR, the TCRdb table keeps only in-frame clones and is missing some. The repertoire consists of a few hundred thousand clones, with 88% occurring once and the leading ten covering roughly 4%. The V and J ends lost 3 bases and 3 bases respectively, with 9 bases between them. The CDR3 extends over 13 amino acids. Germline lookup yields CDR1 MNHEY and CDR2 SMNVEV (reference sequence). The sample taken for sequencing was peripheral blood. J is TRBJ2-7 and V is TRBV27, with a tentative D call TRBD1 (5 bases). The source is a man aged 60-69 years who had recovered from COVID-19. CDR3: CASSFQGNYEQYF. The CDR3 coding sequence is TGTGCCAGCAGTTTCCAGGGCAACTACGAGCAGTACTTC.